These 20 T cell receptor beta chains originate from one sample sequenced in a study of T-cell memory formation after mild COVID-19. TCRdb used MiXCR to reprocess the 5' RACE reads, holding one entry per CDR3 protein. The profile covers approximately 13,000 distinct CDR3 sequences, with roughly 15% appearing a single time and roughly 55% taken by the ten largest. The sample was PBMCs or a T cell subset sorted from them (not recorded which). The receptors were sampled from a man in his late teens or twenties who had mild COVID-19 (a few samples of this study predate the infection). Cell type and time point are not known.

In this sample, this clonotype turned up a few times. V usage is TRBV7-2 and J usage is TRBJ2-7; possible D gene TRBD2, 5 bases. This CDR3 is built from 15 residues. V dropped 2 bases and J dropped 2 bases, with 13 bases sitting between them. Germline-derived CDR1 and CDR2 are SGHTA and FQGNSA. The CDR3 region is CASSLFGGGTYEQYF. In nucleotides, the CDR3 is TGTGCCAGCAGCTTATTCGGCGGAGGCACCTACGAGCAGTACTTC.

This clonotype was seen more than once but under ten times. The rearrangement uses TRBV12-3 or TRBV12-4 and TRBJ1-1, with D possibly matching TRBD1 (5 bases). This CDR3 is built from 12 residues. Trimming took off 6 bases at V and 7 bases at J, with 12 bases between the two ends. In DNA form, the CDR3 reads TGTGCCAGCAGCCCTACAGGAATTGAAGCTTTCTTT. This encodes CASSPTGIEAFF.

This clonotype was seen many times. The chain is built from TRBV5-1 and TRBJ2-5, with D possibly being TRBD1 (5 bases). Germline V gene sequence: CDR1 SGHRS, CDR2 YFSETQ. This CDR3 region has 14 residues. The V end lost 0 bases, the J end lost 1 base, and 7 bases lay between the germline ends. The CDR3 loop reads CASSLVQGQETQYF. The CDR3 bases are TGCGCCAGCAGCTTGGTTCAGGGCCAAGAGACCCAGTACTTC.

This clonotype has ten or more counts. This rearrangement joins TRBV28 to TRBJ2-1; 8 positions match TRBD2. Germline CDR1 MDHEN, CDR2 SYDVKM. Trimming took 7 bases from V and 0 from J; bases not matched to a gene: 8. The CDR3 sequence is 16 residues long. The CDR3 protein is CASNTRGGSSYNEQFF. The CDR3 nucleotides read TGTGCCAGCAATACTCGGGGGGGGAGCTCCTACAATGAGCAGTTCTTC.

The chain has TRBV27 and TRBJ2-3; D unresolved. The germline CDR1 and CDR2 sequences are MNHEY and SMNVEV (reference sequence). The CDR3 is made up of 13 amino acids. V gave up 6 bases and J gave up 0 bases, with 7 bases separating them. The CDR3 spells CASSYMSTDTQYF. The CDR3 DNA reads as TGTGCCAGCAGCTATATGAGCACAGATACGCAGTATTTT.

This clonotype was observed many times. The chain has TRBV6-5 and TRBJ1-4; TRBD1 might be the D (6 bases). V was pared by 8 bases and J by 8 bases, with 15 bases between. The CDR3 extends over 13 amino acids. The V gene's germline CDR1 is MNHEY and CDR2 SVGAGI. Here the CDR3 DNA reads TGTGCCAGCCGAACAGGGAGGGGAGAAAAACTGTTTTTT. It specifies CASRTGRGEKLFF.

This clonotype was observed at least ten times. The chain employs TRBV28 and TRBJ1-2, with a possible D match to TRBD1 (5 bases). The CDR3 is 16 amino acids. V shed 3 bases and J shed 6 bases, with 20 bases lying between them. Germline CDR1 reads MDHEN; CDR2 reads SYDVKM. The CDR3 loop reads CASSFLPGGDSHGYTF. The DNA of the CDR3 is TGTGCCAGCAGTTTCCTGCCCGGGGGGGACTCCCATGGCTACACCTTC.

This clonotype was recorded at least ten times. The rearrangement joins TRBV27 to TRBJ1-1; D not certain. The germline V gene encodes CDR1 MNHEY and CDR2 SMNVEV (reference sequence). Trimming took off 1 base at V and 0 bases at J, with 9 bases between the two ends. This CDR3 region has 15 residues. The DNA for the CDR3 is TGTGCCAGCAGTTTATTTTTCCCAGTGAACACTGAAGCTTTCTTT. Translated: CASSLFFPVNTEAFF.

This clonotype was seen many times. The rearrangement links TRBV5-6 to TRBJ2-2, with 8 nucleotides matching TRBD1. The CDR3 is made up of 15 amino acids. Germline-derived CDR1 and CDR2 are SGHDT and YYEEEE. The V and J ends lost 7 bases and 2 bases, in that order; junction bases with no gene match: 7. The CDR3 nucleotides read TGTGCCAGCCTGACAGGGGCGCGCAACACCGGGGAGCTGTTTTTT. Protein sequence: CASLTGARNTGELFF.

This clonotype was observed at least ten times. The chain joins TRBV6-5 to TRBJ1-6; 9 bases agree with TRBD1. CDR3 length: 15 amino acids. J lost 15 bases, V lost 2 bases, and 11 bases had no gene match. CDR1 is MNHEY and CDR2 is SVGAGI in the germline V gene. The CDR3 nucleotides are TGTGCCAGCAGTTACGGACGTTGGGACAGGGCGGACCTCCACTTT. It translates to CASSYGRWDRADLHF.

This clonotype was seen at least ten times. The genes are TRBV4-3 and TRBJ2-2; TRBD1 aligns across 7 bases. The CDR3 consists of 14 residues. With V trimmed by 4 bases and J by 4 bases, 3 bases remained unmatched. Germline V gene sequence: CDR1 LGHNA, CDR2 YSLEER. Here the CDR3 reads CASSRRDSTGELFF. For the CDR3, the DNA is TGCGCCAGCAGCCGCCGGGACAGCACCGGGGAGCTGTTTTTT.

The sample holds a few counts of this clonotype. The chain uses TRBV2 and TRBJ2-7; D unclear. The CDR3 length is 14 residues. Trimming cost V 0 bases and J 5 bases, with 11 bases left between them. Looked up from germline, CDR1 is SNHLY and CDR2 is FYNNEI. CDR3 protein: CASSEADGRNEQYV. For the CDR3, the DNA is TGTGCCAGCAGTGAAGCAGACGGTCGGAACGAGCAGTACGTC.

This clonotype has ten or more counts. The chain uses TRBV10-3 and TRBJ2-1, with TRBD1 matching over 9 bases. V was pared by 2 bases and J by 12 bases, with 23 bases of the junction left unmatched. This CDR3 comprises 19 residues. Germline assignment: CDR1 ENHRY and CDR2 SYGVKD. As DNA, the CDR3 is TGTGCCATCAGTGAGACATCCAAGTGGGACAGGGCTGGGTTTCTTTGGCAGTTCTTC. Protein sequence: CAISETSKWDRAGFLWQFF.

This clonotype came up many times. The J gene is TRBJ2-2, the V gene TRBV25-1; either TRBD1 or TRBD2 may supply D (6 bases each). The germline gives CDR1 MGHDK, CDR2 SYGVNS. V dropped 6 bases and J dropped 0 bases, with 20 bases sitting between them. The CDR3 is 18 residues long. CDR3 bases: TGTGCCAGCAGGGGGGGACACCCCGACATCCCGAACACCGGGGAGCTGTTTTTT. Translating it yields CASRGGHPDIPNTGELFF.

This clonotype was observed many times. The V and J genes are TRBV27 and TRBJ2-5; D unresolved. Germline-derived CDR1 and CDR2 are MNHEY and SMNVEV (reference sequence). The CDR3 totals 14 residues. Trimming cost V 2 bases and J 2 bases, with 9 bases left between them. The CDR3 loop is CASSLDGRQETQYF. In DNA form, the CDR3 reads TGTGCCAGCAGTTTAGACGGCAGGCAAGAGACCCAGTACTTC.

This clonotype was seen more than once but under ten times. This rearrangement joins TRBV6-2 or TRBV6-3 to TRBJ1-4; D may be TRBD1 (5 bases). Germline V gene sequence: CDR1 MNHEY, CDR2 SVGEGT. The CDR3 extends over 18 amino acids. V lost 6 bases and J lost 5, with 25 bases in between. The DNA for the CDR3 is TGTGCCAGCAGCCCCCGGGACTGGCTCTACAAGGCAAATGAAAAACTGTTTTTT. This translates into CASSPRDWLYKANEKLFF.

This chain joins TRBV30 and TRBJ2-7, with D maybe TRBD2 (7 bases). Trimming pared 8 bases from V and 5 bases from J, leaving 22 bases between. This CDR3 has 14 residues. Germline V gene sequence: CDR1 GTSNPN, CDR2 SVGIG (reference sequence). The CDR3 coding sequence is TGTGCCGGAGGGGGGGTCGGGGATTGGAACGAGCAGTACTTC. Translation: CAGGGVGDWNEQYF.

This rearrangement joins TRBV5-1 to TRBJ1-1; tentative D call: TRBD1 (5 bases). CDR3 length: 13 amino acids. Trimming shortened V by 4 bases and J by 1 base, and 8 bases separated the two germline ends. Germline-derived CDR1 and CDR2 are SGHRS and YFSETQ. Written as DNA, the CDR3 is TGCGCCAGCAGCCTTAGGGGGAACACTGAAGCTTTCTTT. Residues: CASSLRGNTEAFF.

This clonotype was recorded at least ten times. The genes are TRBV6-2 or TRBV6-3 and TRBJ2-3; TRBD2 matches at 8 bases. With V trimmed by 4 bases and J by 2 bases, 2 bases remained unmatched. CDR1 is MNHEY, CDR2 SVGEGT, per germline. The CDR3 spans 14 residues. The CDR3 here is CASSWGLDTDTQYF. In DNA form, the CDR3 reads TGTGCCAGCAGTTGGGGACTAGACACAGATACGCAGTATTTT.

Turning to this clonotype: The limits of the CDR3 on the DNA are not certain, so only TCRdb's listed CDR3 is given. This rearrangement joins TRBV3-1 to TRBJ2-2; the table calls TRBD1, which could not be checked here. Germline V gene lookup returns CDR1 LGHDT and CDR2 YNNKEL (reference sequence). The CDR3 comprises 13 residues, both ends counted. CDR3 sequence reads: CASSEQGPGSCFF.